One T cell receptor (beta chain) is described in this entry. This record comes from a study of cytomegalovirus exposure and HLA in healthy donors. Researchers ran the PCR with 60 Vbeta and 13 Jbeta primers. Only in-frame clones appear in the TCRdb table, and some are missing; sequencing was by immunoSEQ multiplex PCR. In all, the sample yields 100,000 or so clones. This CDR3 spans 14 amino acids. Germline-derived CDR1 and CDR2 are SGHTA and FQGNSA. Trimming cost V 4 bases and J 3 bases, with 13 bases left between them. This receptor was obtained from a man aged 50 or older in good health and CMV-seronegative. The V gene is TRBV7-2, the J gene TRBJ2-7, with D maybe TRBD1 (6 bases). Sequenced input: PBMCs. The CDR3 protein is CASSSQEGVYEQYF. The CDR3 DNA follows: TGTGCCAGCAGCTCCCAAGAGGGGGTCTACGAGCAGTACTTC.